This T cell receptor (beta chain) was observed in a study of cytomegalovirus exposure and HLA in healthy donors. On the study more broadly: HLA-typed donors contributed 80 million or so unique TCRs, which were held in an early data release.

Regarding the study as a whole: Reportedly, cytomegalovirus status was diagnosed with high sensitivity and specificity. Some V segments, including TRBV6-2 and TRBV6-3, were excluded as indistinguishable. Per a prior analysis, the majority of TCR beta V segments were productive roughly 90% or roughly 30% of the time.

13 Jbeta primers and 60 Vbeta primers were used for the PCR. Generated by immunoSEQ multiplex PCR, the TCRdb table keeps only in-frame clones and is missing some. The sample includes around 86,000 clones, 77% of them seen just once. As regards this clone: Antigen specificity is unknown.

Trimming cost V 7 bases and J 2 bases, with 12 bases left between them. The germline gives CDR1 SGHRS, CDR2 YFSETQ. The length of the CDR3 is 13 residues. This chain joins TRBV5-1 and TRBJ1-1; no definite D call. This sequence originates from a man aged 50-59 years in good health and CMV-seropositive. Sequenced input: PBMCs. This CDR3 reads CASSWATNTEAFF. Written as DNA, the CDR3 is TGCGCCAGCTCGTGGGCCACAAACACTGAAGCTTTCTTT.